One sample yielded the 9 T cell receptor beta chains listed below, sequenced in a study of CD8+ T cells in alopecia areata. RNA was isolated and reverse transcribed to cDNA, the sequencing template. Some clones are missing from TCRdb's copy, which holds only in-frame ones; the method was immunoSEQ multiplex PCR. This table has 93,000 or so clones, 55% appearing once. Sequenced input: CD4+ T cells sorted from blood. Receptor source: a human donor in good health.

The rearrangement uses TRBV14 and TRBJ2-5; D is undetermined. There are 11 residues in the CDR3. V gave up 4 bases and J gave up 5 bases, with 5 bases separating them. The germline V gene encodes CDR1 SGHDN and CDR2 FVKESK. The CDR3 DNA sequence: TGTGCCAGCAGCCTCTCGGAGACCCAGTACTTC. Its protein is CASSLSETQYF.

Only a few counts were recorded for this clone. The chain combines TRBV7-2 with TRBJ2-7; perhaps TRBD2 as D (5 bases). V was shortened by 2 bases and J by 7 bases, with 12 bases between the two germline ends. The length of the CDR3 is 13 residues. Germline V gives CDR1 SGHTA, CDR2 FQGNSA. CDR3 nucleotide sequence: TGTGCCAGCAGCTTACAGGAGGTGAGGGAGCAGTACTTC. It translates to CASSLQEVREQYF.

The table lists this clone with a few counts. The rearrangement uses TRBV5-6 and TRBJ1-2, with D unresolved. The germline gives CDR1 SGHDT, CDR2 YYEEEE. The V and J ends lost 1 base and 8 bases respectively, with 9 bases between them. The CDR3 is 12 residues long. This CDR3 is CASSLNLGGYTF. CDR3 bases: TGTGCCAGCAGCTTGAACCTAGGCGGCTACACCTTC.

V usage is TRBV5-1 and J usage is TRBJ2-1, with D perhaps TRBD2 (6 bases). Germline V lookup: CDR1 SGHRS, CDR2 YFSETQ. Trimming removed 0 bases at V and 7 bases at J, with 11 bases between. CDR3 length equals 14 residues. This chain's CDR3 is CASSLVLAGNEQFF. The DNA for the CDR3 is TGCGCCAGCAGCTTGGTATTGGCGGGGAATGAGCAGTTCTTC.

The chain carries TRBV7-2 and TRBJ1-5; D gene unclear. The CDR3 extends over 15 amino acids. Per germline, CDR1 SGHTA and CDR2 FQGNSA. V was clipped by 1 base and J by 2 bases, with 9 bases between them. The CDR3 spells CASSLGYGGNQPQHF. The CDR3 region has the DNA TGTGCCAGCAGCTTAGGATACGGGGGCAATCAGCCCCAGCATTTT.

V and J are TRBV18 and TRBJ2-4; D may be TRBD1 or TRBD2 (5 bases each). Germline-derived CDR1 and CDR2 are KGHSH and LQKENI. CDR3 length: 14 residues. V shed 2 bases and J shed 6 bases, with 11 bases lying between them. This CDR3 reads CASSPSGPTNIQYF. The CDR3 DNA follows: TGTGCCAGCTCACCATCGGGACCCACAAACATTCAGTACTTC. Complete variable domain (other parts from reference TRBV18 and TRBJ2-4): NAGVMQNPRHLVRRRGQEARLRCSPMKGHSHVYWYRQLPEEGLKFMVYLQKENIIDESGMPKERFSAEFPKEGPSILRIQQVVRGDSAAYFCASSPSGPTNIQYFGAGTRLSVL.

The chain carries TRBV20-1 and TRBJ1-2, with D perhaps TRBD1 (6 bases). Germline-derived CDR1 and CDR2 are DFQATT and SNEGSKA (reference sequence). V lost 5 bases and J 8 bases, leaving 12 bases between the germline ends. The CDR3 runs to 11 residues. This CDR3 is CSAQKGEGYTF. CDR3 DNA: TGCAGTGCTCAAAAGGGGGAAGGCTACACCTTC.

The chain recombines TRBV29-1 with TRBJ1-3; tentative D call: TRBD1 (5 bases). The CDR3 is 13 residues long. Trimming took 4 bases from V and 3 from J, leaving 10 bases between them. The germline gives CDR1 SQVTM, CDR2 ANQGSEA. This CDR3 reads CSVGTLSGNTIYF. The CDR3 region has the DNA TGCAGCGTTGGGACACTAAGTGGAAACACCATATATTTT. The whole variable domain, remainder taken from reference TRBV29-1 and TRBJ1-3, is SAVISQKPSRDICQRGTSLTIQCQVDSQVTMMFWYRQQPGQSLTLIATANQGSEATYESGFVIDKFPISRPNLTFSTLTVSNMSPEDSSIYLCSVGTLSGNTIYFGEGSWLTVV.

The chain uses TRBV29-1 and TRBJ1-3; TRBD1 matches at 9 bases. Germline V gives CDR1 SQVTM, CDR2 ANQGSEA. V lost 6 bases, J lost 15 bases, and 12 bases stayed unmatched. The CDR3 sequence is 12 residues long. CDR3 protein: CSVLGQGDIPYF. The DNA of the CDR3 is TGCAGCGTGTTGGGACAGGGCGACATCCCATATTTT.